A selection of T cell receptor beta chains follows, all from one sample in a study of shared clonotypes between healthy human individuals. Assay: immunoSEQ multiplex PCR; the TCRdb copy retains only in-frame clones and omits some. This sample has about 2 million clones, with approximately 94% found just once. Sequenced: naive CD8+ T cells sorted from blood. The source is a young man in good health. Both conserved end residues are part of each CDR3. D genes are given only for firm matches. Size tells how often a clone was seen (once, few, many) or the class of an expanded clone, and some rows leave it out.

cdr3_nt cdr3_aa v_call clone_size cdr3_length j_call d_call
TGTGCCAGCAGCTTGGGAAGCGGGGCTACCTACGAGCAGTACTTC CASSLGSGATYEQYF TRBV5-4 . 15 TRBJ2-7 TRBD2
TGCGCCAGCAGGGCCGGGGACCCATCCACAGATACGCAGTATTTT CASRAGDPSTDTQYF TRBV10-1 . 15 TRBJ2-3 .
TGCAGCGTTGAAGTCGCTGAAGCTTTCTTT CSVEVAEAFF TRBV29-1 . 10 TRBJ1-1 .
TGTGCCAGCAGCGAACGACAGGGGGTAGGGGAAGCTTTCTTT CASSERQGVGEAFF TRBV9 . 14 TRBJ1-1 TRBD1
TGTGCCAGCAGTGCGGCAGGGGTCTTGAACACTGAAGCTTTCTTT CASSAAGVLNTEAFF TRBV2 . 15 TRBJ1-1 .
TGTGCCTGGAGTGACTGGACAGGGGCCAGCACAGATACGCAGTATTTT CAWSDWTGASTDTQYF TRBV30 . 16 TRBJ2-3 TRBD1
TGCGCCAGCAGCCAAGTCCCTCCCCTAGCGGGAGGGCCCCACGAGCAGTACTTC CASSQVPPLAGGPHEQYF TRBV4-1 . 18 TRBJ2-7 TRBD2
TGTGCCAGCAGCCCACAAGATCAGCCCCAGCATTTT CASSPQDQPQHF TRBV6-6 . 12 TRBJ1-5 .
TGCAGCGTTGAATACCCAGAACCCCCGTGGAATGAGCAGTTCTTC CSVEYPEPPWNEQFF TRBV29-1 . 15 TRBJ2-1 .
TGTGCCAGCAGTTATGCGACTCCCTCTGGCACAGATACGCAGTATTTT CASSYATPSGTDTQYF TRBV6-5 . 16 TRBJ2-3 .
TGTGCCAGCAGGGGACTAGCGGGACACACAGATACGCAGTATTTT CASRGLAGHTDTQYF TRBV25-1 . 15 TRBJ2-3 TRBD2
TGTGCCAGCAGCGGTATTGAGGAGGGGGTCCCGTTTGGGGTTCTGTTTTTT CASSGIEEGVPFGVLFF TRBV28 . 17 TRBJ1-4 .
TGTGCCAGCAGCTTCGACGGGACTAGCGGGGGCTACGAGCAGTACTTC CASSFDGTSGGYEQYF TRBV7-9 once 16 TRBJ2-7 TRBD2
TGTGCCATCTTAGACCAGGCCGGGGAAGATACGCAGTATTTT CAILDQAGEDTQYF TRBV10-3 . 14 TRBJ2-3 .
TGTGCCAGCAGCCCCGGGGGGGCGGGATACGAGCAGTACTTC CASSPGGAGYEQYF TRBV9 . 14 TRBJ2-7 TRBD2
TGTGCCTGGACTAGCGGGATTATCACAGATACGCAGTATTTT CAWTSGIITDTQYF TRBV30 . 14 TRBJ2-3 TRBD2
TGCGCCAGCAGCCCCCCCGAGGAGGAGGAAACGGGAGAGACCCAGTACTTC CASSPPEEEETGETQYF TRBV4-1 . 17 TRBJ2-5 .
TGTGCCAGCAGCTCCAAAGAGGTCACAGATACGCAGTATTTT CASSSKEVTDTQYF TRBV11-2 . 14 TRBJ2-3 .
TGCGCCAGCAGCCATGCCCGGGACACCTTCTACGAGCAGTACTTC CASSHARDTFYEQYF TRBV4-1 . 15 TRBJ2-7 .
TGTGCCAGCAGCTCCGGGACTAGCGGGTTCCAAGAGACCCAGTACTTC CASSSGTSGFQETQYF TRBV13 . 16 TRBJ2-5 TRBD2
TGTGCCGAACAGGGTAACTATGGCTACACCTTC CAEQGNYGYTF TRBV30 . 11 TRBJ1-2 .
TGTGCCAGCAAAAAGCGGGAGGGCTCCTACGAGCAGTACTTC CASKKREGSYEQYF TRBV6-1 . 14 TRBJ2-7 TRBD2
TGCGCCAGCAGCCAAGGGCCAGGGGTAGAGACCCAGTACTTC CASSQGPGVETQYF TRBV4-1 . 14 TRBJ2-5 .
TGTGCCAGCAGCGGAACCTCGGGGGGCCTGGACATTCAGTACTTC CASSGTSGGLDIQYF TRBV9 . 15 TRBJ2-4 .
TGTGCCATCAGTTCGACAGGGCCGCCCCAGCATTTT CAISSTGPPQHF TRBV10-3 . 12 TRBJ1-5 TRBD1